Sequencing of this T cell receptor beta chain was carried out in a study of blood T cell repertoires in COVID-19. About this clone: Other DNA sequences from this sample encode an identical CDR3 as well.

The CDR3 contains 13 residues. J gave up 1 base and V 5 bases, and 3 bases lay outside the gene matches. Germline V CDR1 and CDR2: GTSNPN, SVGIG (reference sequence). The protocol was immunoSEQ multiplex PCR, while the TCRdb copy is restricted to in-frame clones and leaves out a portion. The repertoire holds about 300,000 clones, with approximately 93% as singletons. This TCR derives from a woman aged 25 to 39 with COVID-19, enrolled during active disease. The sample consisted of peripheral blood. The gene calls are TRBV30 and TRBJ1-1, with TRBD1 matching over 8 bases. CDR3 DNA sequence: TGTGCCTGGGACAGGGGCGGGAACACTGAAGCTTTCTTT. This encodes CAWDRGGNTEAFF.